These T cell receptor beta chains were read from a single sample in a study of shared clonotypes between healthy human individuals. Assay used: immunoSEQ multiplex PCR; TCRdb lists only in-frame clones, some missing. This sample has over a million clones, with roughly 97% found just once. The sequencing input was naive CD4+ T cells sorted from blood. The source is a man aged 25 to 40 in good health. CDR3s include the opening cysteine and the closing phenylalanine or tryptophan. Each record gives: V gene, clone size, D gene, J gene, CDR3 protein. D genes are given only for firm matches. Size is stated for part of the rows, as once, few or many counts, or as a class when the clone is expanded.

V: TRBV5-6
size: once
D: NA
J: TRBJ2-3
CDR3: CASSLFGRATDTQYF

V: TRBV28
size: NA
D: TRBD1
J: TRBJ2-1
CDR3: CASSSPGQGGNEQFF

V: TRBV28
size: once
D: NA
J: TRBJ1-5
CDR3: CASSLFSFLYRYSNQPQHF

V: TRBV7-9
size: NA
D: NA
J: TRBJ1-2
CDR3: CASSRPAGASVDYGYTF

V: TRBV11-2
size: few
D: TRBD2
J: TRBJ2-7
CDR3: CASSLVPAGDYEQYF

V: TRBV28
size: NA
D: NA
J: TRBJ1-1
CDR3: CASSLATPPEAFF

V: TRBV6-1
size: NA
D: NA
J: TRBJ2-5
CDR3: CASSTRETQYF

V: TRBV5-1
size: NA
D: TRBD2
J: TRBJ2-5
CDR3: CASSLEASGQETQYF

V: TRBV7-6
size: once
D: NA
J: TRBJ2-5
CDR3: CASKGSGALETQYF

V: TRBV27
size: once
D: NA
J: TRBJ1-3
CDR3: CASSQTTGSGNTIYF

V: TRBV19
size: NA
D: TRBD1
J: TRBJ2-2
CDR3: CASSRTGGVPGELFF